One and the same sample provided the 16 T cell receptor beta chains below, sequenced in a study of blood T cell repertoires in COVID-19 (dated by TCRdb to 2018 to 2020). The library was made by the immunoSEQ multiplex PCR assay. Held by TCRdb, this immuneACCESS table contains in-frame sequences only and omits some clones. Under half of the omission traces to an unresolved V gene where checked; the cause of the rest is unknown. Across this sample there are 130,000 or so clones, with more than 80% seen only once. The ten largest clones add up to around 30% of the sample. Sequencing was carried out using peripheral blood. The source of these receptors is an older man with active or convalescent COVID-19.

The sample holds one count of this clone. V gene TRBV27 combines with J gene TRBJ2-3; no clear D. Germline V gene sequence: CDR1 MNHEY, CDR2 SMNVEV (reference sequence). The CDR3 is 15 amino acids. The V end was cut by 0 bases, the J end by 1 base, with 8 bases between. The CDR3 loop is CASSLSPSGTDTQYF. Written as DNA, the CDR3 is TGTGCCAGCAGTTTATCCCCCTCGGGCACAGATACGCAGTATTTT.

V gene TRBV20-1 combines with J gene TRBJ1-5; D is uncertain. With 3 bases removed from V and 1 base from J, the gap between germline ends came to 19 bases. Germline CDR1 is DFQATT and CDR2 is SNEGSKA (reference sequence). This CDR3 contains 17 residues. The CDR3 spells CSASPAGSGVSNQPQHF. The CDR3 region has the DNA TGCAGTGCTAGTCCCGCGGGGTCCGGTGTGAGCAATCAGCCCCAGCATTTT.

The chain recombines TRBV5-4 with TRBJ2-5; D remains ambiguous. The CDR3 covers 13 residues. Germline assignment: CDR1 SGHNT and CDR2 YYREEE (reference sequence). Between the trimmed V and J ends, which lost 3 bases and 5 bases, there was a span of 11 bases. This chain's CDR3 is CASSSSHGETQYF. The CDR3 DNA is TGTGCCAGCAGCTCCTCCCACGGGGAGACCCAGTACTTC.

This chain connects TRBV10-3 to TRBJ2-1; the match to TRBD2 covers 10 bases. CDR1 and CDR2 from the germline V gene are ENHRY and SYGVKD. The CDR3 runs 15 residues. Trimming removed 3 bases from V and 3 bases from J; junction bases left unmatched: 2. CDR3 sequence: CAISEGTSVYNEQFF. The CDR3 DNA follows: TGTGCCATCAGTGAAGGGACTAGCGTCTACAATGAGCAGTTCTTC.

The chain recombines TRBV24-1 with TRBJ2-1; 7 nucleotides line up with TRBD2. This CDR3 comprises 15 residues. CDR1 and CDR2 (germline): KGHDR, SFDVKD. With 7 bases clipped from V and 8 bases from J, the junction kept 13 bases outside the gene matches. In DNA, the CDR3 is TGTGCCACCAGCGGAGGGATGCGCGGGAGCGATGAGCAGTTCTTC. Its protein is CATSGGMRGSDEQFF.

This rearrangement joins TRBV18 to TRBJ2-1, with 9 bases identical to TRBD2. V was clipped by 2 bases and J by 7 bases; unmatched bases: 9. The germline CDR1 and CDR2 sequences are KGHSH and LQKENI. This CDR3 has 16 residues. CDR3: CASSPVAREGLNEQFF. CDR3 DNA sequence: TGTGCCAGCTCACCAGTTGCGCGGGAGGGCCTGAATGAGCAGTTCTTC.

The J gene is TRBJ2-7, the V gene TRBV5-6, with 7 bases aligning to TRBD2. CDR3 length: 15 residues. The V gene end was trimmed by 4 bases and the J gene end by 2 bases; junction bases not matched to a gene: 9. CDR1 SGHDT and CDR2 YYEEEE come from the germline V gene. The CDR3 nucleotides are TGTGCCAGCAGCGTCAGGACGGGGGGACCCTACGAGCAGTACTTC. Translation gives CASSVRTGGPYEQYF.

The chain uses TRBV7-9 and TRBJ2-3; 12 bases are shared with TRBD2. The length of the CDR3 is 14 residues. V was clipped by 5 bases and J by 5 bases; unmatched bases: 2. Germline V gene data show CDR1 as SEHNR and CDR2 as FQNEAQ (reference sequence). DNA for the CDR3: TGTGCCAGCAGCCCGGGACTAGCGGGAGATACGCAGTATTTT. It translates to CASSPGLAGDTQYF.

The V call is TRBV29-1, the J call TRBJ1-2, with 7 bases that match TRBD1. The CDR3 consists of 14 residues. The trim removed 2 bases at V and 6 bases at J, leaving 9 bases unmatched. Per the germline V gene, CDR1 is SQVTM and CDR2 is ANQGSEA. The CDR3 DNA reads as TGCAGCGTTGAAAAGGGACAGCGGTTTAATGGCTACACCTTC. Its translation: CSVEKGQRFNGYTF.

The chain combines TRBV5-4 with TRBJ2-1; 7 bases align to TRBD1. Germline CDR1 is SGHNT and CDR2 is YYREEE (reference sequence). Germline trimming cut 4 bases from V and 2 bases from J; bases unmatched to any gene: 6. The CDR3 runs to 15 residues. This CDR3 is CASSREQGAYNEQFF. CDR3 in DNA: TGTGCCAGCAGCCGTGAGCAGGGGGCCTACAATGAGCAGTTCTTC.

J is TRBJ2-7 and V is TRBV10-2, with 7 bases fitting TRBD2. The germline CDR1 and CDR2 sequences are WSHSY and SAAADI. This CDR3 comprises 19 residues. Trimming cost V 0 bases and J 3 bases; bases outside gene matches: 17. The CDR3 spells CASSESRANWREYIYEQYF. CDR3 DNA: TGCGCCAGCAGTGAGTCGAGGGCAAACTGGCGGGAGTATATCTACGAGCAGTACTTC.

This sequence joins TRBV27 and TRBJ2-1; D possibly corresponds to TRBD2 (5 bases). The germline V and J ends were trimmed by 3 bases and 10 bases, with 19 bases remaining between them. Germline V lookup: CDR1 MNHEY, CDR2 SMNVEV (reference sequence). CDR3 length equals 15 residues. The CDR3 DNA is TGTGCCAGCAGTTTGTCTAGAATAGGAGGTAGGGAGCAGTTCTTC. Amino acid sequence: CASSLSRIGGREQFF.

The rearrangement links TRBV5-5 to TRBJ1-5, with TRBD1 matching over 8 bases. J lost 6 bases, V lost 0 bases, and 5 bases had no gene match. The CDR3 has 15 amino acids. The germline V gene has CDR1 SGHKS and CDR2 YYEKEE (reference sequence). The DNA for the CDR3 is TGTGCCAGCAGCTTGGTTGGACAGGGAGGTCAGCCCCAGCATTTT. Encoded protein: CASSLVGQGGQPQHF. Based on the CDR3 plus reference TRBV5-5 and TRBJ1-5, the full variable domain is DAGVTQSPTHLIKTRGQQVTLRCSPISGHKSVSWYQQVLGQGPQFIFQYYEKEERGRGNFPDRFSARQFPNYSSELNVNALLLGDSALYLCASSLVGQGGQPQHFGDGTRLSIL.

The chain employs TRBV10-3 and TRBJ1-1; D not resolved. Looked up from germline, CDR1 is ENHRY and CDR2 is SYGVKD. There are 14 residues in the CDR3. V lost 3 bases and J 2 bases, leaving 10 bases between the germline ends. The CDR3: CAISDDRGNTEAFF. The CDR3 nucleotides read TGTGCCATCAGTGACGACCGGGGTAACACTGAAGCTTTCTTT.

The chain has TRBV27 and TRBJ2-7; possibly TRBD2 for D (5 bases). Trimming removed 8 bases at V and 2 bases at J, with 13 bases between. This CDR3 is 13 amino acids long. From germline, CDR1 is MNHEY and CDR2 SMNVEV (reference sequence). CDR3 region: CASSEDGTYEQYF. The DNA for the CDR3 is TGTGCCAGCTCGGAGGACGGAACCTACGAGCAGTACTTC.

The chain combines TRBV29-1 with TRBJ1-4; TRBD1 agrees at 10 bases. The trim removed 6 bases at V and 8 bases at J, leaving 6 bases unmatched. This CDR3 spans 13 amino acids. The V gene's germline CDR1 is SQVTM and CDR2 ANQGSEA. The CDR3: CSVVGQGDEKLFF. CDR3 nucleotides: TGCAGCGTAGTCGGACAGGGGGACGAAAAACTGTTTTTT.